This T cell receptor (beta chain) came from a study of control samples from healthy donors and cancer patients. The repertoire was sequenced with immunoSEQ multiplex PCR; TCRdb's copy has only in-frame clones and lacks some. The table lists about 190,000 clones, 80% to 95% of them singletons. The V end was cut by 6 bases, the J end by 8 bases, with 11 bases between. CDR1 is MNHEY and CDR2 is SVGAGI in the germline V gene. This CDR3 has 12 amino acids. The chain is built from TRBV6-5 and TRBJ2-1; possible D gene TRBD1, 6 bases. The receptor comes from a man younger than 35 in good health. The material sequenced was blood. In DNA, the CDR3 is TGTGCCAGCAGCAGGACAGACCATGAGCAGTTCTTC. Translating it yields CASSRTDHEQFF.